These 31 T cell receptor beta chains came from one sample sequenced in a study of beta chain features in type 1 diabetes. The whole isolated RNA underwent reverse transcription, so sequencing captured expressed TCRB transcripts. This table comes from immunoSEQ multiplex PCR, and its TCRdb copy is limited to in-frame clones, with some not included. The table has about 900,000 clones, 15% to 20% seen once. Sequenced input: naive CD4+ T cells from blood. The receptor set was obtained from a woman aged 18-35 years in good health.

This sequence joins TRBV15 and TRBJ2-7, with D unresolved. Per the germline V gene, CDR1 is LNHNV and CDR2 is YYDKDF (reference sequence). The V end lost 0 bases, the J end lost 3 bases, and 12 bases lay between the germline ends. The CDR3 consists of 15 residues. DNA for the CDR3: TGTGCCACCAGCAGAGATTTGGGTAGCTTCTACGAGCAGTACTTC. Translation: CATSRDLGSFYEQYF.

V gene TRBV27 combines with J gene TRBJ1-1; D unclear. CDR3 length: 15 amino acids. Germline loops: CDR1 MNHEY, CDR2 SMNVEV (reference sequence). V lost 5 bases and J 2 bases, leaving 15 bases between the germline ends. The CDR3 is CASSPQGTRNTEAFF. CDR3 DNA: TGTGCCAGCAGTCCCCAAGGTACCCGTAACACTGAAGCTTTCTTT.

Remarks on this clone: The same CDR3 arises from other DNA sequences in this sample as well. This sequence joins TRBV7-2 and TRBJ2-3; possible D gene TRBD1, 6 bases. CDR1 and CDR2 (germline): SGHTA, FQGNSA. The length of the CDR3 is 14 residues. V was shortened by 3 bases and J by 1 base, with 8 bases between the two germline ends. The CDR3 DNA follows: TGTGCCAGCAGCTTTTCAGGGGGCACAGATACGCAGTATTTT. This encodes CASSFSGGTDTQYF.

The gene calls are TRBV5-1 and TRBJ2-5; perhaps D is TRBD1 or TRBD2 (5 bases each). V lost 5 bases, J lost 4 bases, and 15 bases lay in between. The CDR3 runs to 14 residues. Germline-derived CDR1 and CDR2 are SGHRS and YFSETQ. The CDR3: CASRRGTTGETQYF. The CDR3 region has the DNA TGCGCCAGCAGACGTGGGACGACGGGAGAGACCCAGTACTTC.

Remarks on this clone: At the DNA level, this CDR3 is encoded by other sequences in the same sample as well. The chain joins TRBV18 to TRBJ2-1; D gene unclear. The germline gives CDR1 KGHSH, CDR2 LQKENI. The CDR3 loop spans 13 amino acids. V was shortened by 6 bases and J by 4 bases, with 10 bases between the two germline ends. CDR3 sequence reads: CASSPRGYNEQFF. Written as DNA, the CDR3 is TGTGCCAGCTCCCCGCGTGGTTACAATGAGCAGTTCTTC.

This clone came up a few times. The chain employs TRBV15 and TRBJ2-7; D remains unclear. In germline, CDR1 is LNHNV, CDR2 YYDKDF (reference sequence). The V end was cut by 0 bases, the J end by 4 bases, with 13 bases between. This CDR3 is built from 15 residues. The chain's CDR3 is CATSRDPYPGYEQYF. CDR3 DNA: TGTGCCACCAGCAGAGATCCCTACCCCGGATACGAGCAGTACTTC.

The chain is built from TRBV23-1 and TRBJ2-5; 13 bases match TRBD2. TRBV23-1 is an open reading frame whose function is uncertain. The V segment lost 3 bases and the J segment 4 bases; nucleotides outside the gene matches: 11. This CDR3 contains 18 residues. The CDR3 region has the DNA TGCGCCAGCAGTCATTCCGGACTAGCGGGAGCCACCGGAGAGACCCAGTACTTC. Encoded protein: CASSHSGLAGATGETQYF.

This clone was recorded a few times. The chain has TRBV19 and TRBJ2-3; 9 nucleotides line up with TRBD1. The CDR3 is made up of 13 amino acids. V was pared by 11 bases and J by 4 bases, with 7 bases of the junction left unmatched. Per the germline V gene, CDR1 is LNHDA and CDR2 is SQIVND (reference sequence). The CDR3 nucleotides read TGTGCCGTAAGGGACAGGGCCTCAGATACGCAGTATTTT. This codes for CAVRDRASDTQYF.

This clone was recorded a few times. The chain employs TRBV9 and TRBJ1-1; D may be TRBD1 (6 bases). The length of the CDR3 is 15 residues. V was trimmed by 4 bases and J by 10 bases, leaving 23 bases between them. Germline V gives CDR1 SGDLS, CDR2 YYNGEE. CDR3 loop: CASSSGSGGHGGAFF. Written as DNA, the CDR3 is TGTGCCAGCAGCTCGGGTAGCGGGGGGCACGGTGGAGCTTTCTTT. The full variable domain, completed using reference TRBV9 and TRBJ1-1, is DSGVTQTPKHLITATGQRVTLRCSPRSGDLSVYWYQQSLDQGLQFLIQYYNGEERAKGNILERFSAQQFPDLHSELNLSSLELGDSALYFCASSSGSGGHGGAFFGQGTRLTVV.

This clone was observed a few times. The chain employs TRBV19 and TRBJ2-7; 12 nucleotides agree with TRBD2. This CDR3 comprises 14 residues. Trimming cost V 7 bases and J 5 bases; bases outside gene matches: 6. Germline assignment: CDR1 LNHDA and CDR2 SQIVND (reference sequence). The CDR3 region has the DNA TGTGCCAGTACCCCGCGACTAGCGGGAGACGAGCAGTACTTC. Translated: CASTPRLAGDEQYF.

There are a few counts of this clone. The chain combines TRBV15 with TRBJ2-1; D call uncertain. Trimming left V 0 bases short and J 7 bases short, with 13 bases between. The CDR3 runs 15 residues. Germline V CDR1 and CDR2: LNHNV, YYDKDF (reference sequence). The CDR3 region has the DNA TGTGCCACCAGCAGAGATCCCCCCAGCTATAATGAGCAGTTCTTC. Protein sequence: CATSRDPPSYNEQFF. Combining the CDR3 with reference TRBV15 and TRBJ2-1 gives the whole variable domain DAMVIQNPRYQVTQFGKPVTLSCSQTLNHNVMYWYQQKSSQAPKLLFHYYDKDFNNEADTPDNFQSRRPNTSFCFLDIRSPGLGDTAMYLCATSRDPPSYNEQFFGPGTRLTVL.

The V call is TRBV7-9, the J call TRBJ1-5; TRBD1 matches 9 bases. This CDR3 is 14 amino acids long. J lost 7 bases, V lost 4 bases, and 5 bases had no gene match. CDR1 and CDR2 from the germline V gene are SEHNR and FQNEAQ (reference sequence). This chain's CDR3 is CASSSQGAEQPQHF. For the CDR3, the DNA is TGTGCCAGCAGCTCACAGGGGGCCGAGCAGCCCCAGCATTTT.

This chain links TRBV19 with TRBJ2-3, with 8 bases aligning to TRBD2. V was clipped by 3 bases and J by 3 bases; unmatched bases: 5. The CDR3 sequence is 15 residues long. Germline CDR1 LNHDA, CDR2 SQIVND (reference sequence). CDR3 DNA: TGTGCCAGTAGTATTAGCGGGATAGGTACAGATACGCAGTATTTT. The encoded protein is CASSISGIGTDTQYF.

This chain uses TRBV6-6 with TRBJ2-7, with 8 bases aligning to TRBD1. With 4 bases clipped from V and 3 bases from J, the junction kept 8 bases outside the gene matches. Germline V gives CDR1 MNHNY, CDR2 SVGAGI (reference sequence). The CDR3 spans 15 residues. CDR3 residues: CASSSDRGPVYEQYF. As DNA, the CDR3 is TGTGCCAGCAGTTCCGACAGGGGCCCGGTCTACGAGCAGTACTTC.

This chain connects TRBV10-3 to TRBJ2-2, with 8 bases lining up with TRBD2. The CDR3 runs to 13 residues. Looked up from germline, CDR1 is ENHRY and CDR2 is SYGVKD. Losses at the gene ends were 10 bases for V and 6 bases for J; bases not matched to a gene: 7. CDR3 DNA sequence: TGTGCCACCGCCGGGAGGGTTGCCGGGGAGCTGTTTTTT. This codes for CATAGRVAGELFF.

CDR3 in amino acids: CASGKAGVYEQFF. The CDR3 coding sequence is TGTGCTAGTGGTAAGGCGGGAGTTTATGAGCAGTTCTTC. This chain links TRBV12-5 with TRBJ2-1, with 7 bases fitting TRBD2. This CDR3 is 13 amino acids long. The trim removed 5 bases at V and 8 bases at J, leaving 6 bases unmatched. Germline V CDR1 and CDR2: LGHNT, FRNRAP.

The chain employs TRBV5-4 and TRBJ2-2; D unresolved. CDR3 length equals 12 residues. Germline V gives CDR1 SGHNT, CDR2 YYREEE (reference sequence). V was cut by 1 base and J by 5 bases, with 3 bases left in between. In nucleotides, the CDR3 is TGTGCCAGCAGCTTGCAAACCGGGGAGCTGTTTTTT. It translates to CASSLQTGELFF.

J is TRBJ2-5 and V is TRBV12-5, with a possible D match to TRBD1 (6 bases). The CDR3 totals 13 residues. Trimming removed 5 bases at V and 5 bases at J, with 12 bases between. Germline CDR1 and CDR2: LGHNT and FRNRAP. The CDR3 nucleotides are TGTGCTAGTGGTAAAACAGGGTTTGAGACCCAGTACTTC. It codes for CASGKTGFETQYF.

The DNA for the CDR3 is TGTGCCACGGGGGGGAACACAGATACGCAGTATTTT. This sequence encodes CATGGNTDTQYF. The gene calls are TRBV6-1 and TRBJ2-3, with TRBD2 identical over 8 bases. Germline V gene lookup returns CDR1 MNHNS and CDR2 SASEGT. The trim removed 10 bases at V and 2 bases at J, leaving 2 bases unmatched. The CDR3 runs to 12 residues.

The V gene is TRBV19, the J gene TRBJ2-5; 12 bases line up with TRBD2. The CDR3 contains 17 residues. Looked up from germline, CDR1 is LNHDA and CDR2 is SQIVND (reference sequence). V was clipped by 4 bases and J by 5 bases; unmatched bases: 11. CDR3 protein: CASSSIRTSGMGETQYF. The CDR3 DNA reads TGTGCCAGTAGTAGCATACGGACTAGCGGGATGGGGGAGACCCAGTACTTC.

The rearrangement uses TRBV9 and TRBJ2-1, with a weak D call TRBD2 (5 bases). The CDR3 is 15 amino acids. Germline CDR1 and CDR2: SGDLS and YYNGEE. Between the trimmed V and J ends, which lost 1 base and 0 bases, there was a span of 8 bases. The CDR3 is CASSVSGDSYNEQFF. CDR3 in DNA: TGTGCCAGCAGCGTAAGCGGTGACTCCTACAATGAGCAGTTCTTC.

This clone came up a few times. The V call is TRBV7-2, the J call TRBJ2-2, with 9 bases aligning to TRBD1. This CDR3 spans 16 amino acids. Germline lookup yields CDR1 SGHTA and CDR2 FQGNSA. The V segment lost 2 bases and the J segment 1 base; nucleotides outside the gene matches: 2. CDR3 nucleotide sequence: TGTGCCAGCAGCTTATCGGGACAGGGGAACACCGGGGAGCTGTTTTTT. This sequence encodes CASSLSGQGNTGELFF. The complete variable domain, with remaining parts taken from reference TRBV7-2 and TRBJ2-2, reads GAGVSQSPSNKVTEKGKDVELRCDPISGHTALYWYRQSLGQGLEFLIYFQGNSAPDKSGLPSDRFSAERTGGSVSTLTIQRTQQEDSAVYLCASSLSGQGNTGELFFGEGSRLTVL.

CDR3 sequence: CASSYSGYNGYTF. The CDR3 DNA reads TGTGCCAGCAGTTACTCGGGATACAATGGCTACACCTTC. The rearrangement links TRBV6-5 to TRBJ1-2; D not certain. CDR1 and CDR2 (germline): MNHEY, SVGAGI. CDR3 length: 13 residues. Trimming left V 0 bases short and J 6 bases short, with 8 bases between.

This clone was seen a few times. This chain links TRBV7-2 with TRBJ2-7; 9 nucleotides agree with TRBD1. The junction had 8 bases not matched to a gene; V was cut back by 5 bases and J by 6 bases. The germline V gene encodes CDR1 SGHTA and CDR2 FQGNSA. The CDR3 length is 14 residues. The CDR3 DNA reads TGTGCCAGCAGCCACCGACAGGGGGAGGGCGAGCAGTACTTC. It translates to CASSHRQGEGEQYF.

V and J are TRBV5-1 and TRBJ1-2, with TRBD1 as a possible D gene (6 bases). V lost 4 bases and J 8 bases, leaving 15 bases between the germline ends. Per the germline V gene, CDR1 is SGHRS and CDR2 is YFSETQ. The CDR3 has 13 residues. The CDR3 DNA reads TGCGCCAGCAGCCCGGACAGTCAGAGGGGCTACACCTTC. Translation: CASSPDSQRGYTF.

The chain links TRBV7-2 to TRBJ1-2; 10 nucleotides match TRBD1. The CDR3 length is 14 residues. V dropped 6 bases and J dropped 8; count of bases not matched to a gene: 9. The germline V gene has CDR1 SGHTA and CDR2 FQGNSA. CDR3 residues: CASRQSTGGLGYTF. In nucleotides, the CDR3 is TGTGCCAGCAGGCAATCGACAGGGGGCTTGGGCTACACCTTC.

This clone has just a few counts. The chain recombines TRBV28 with TRBJ2-5; TRBD2 matches 9 bases. Germline lookup yields CDR1 MDHEN and CDR2 SYDVKM. The ends lost 5 bases at V and 4 bases at J; junction bases unmatched: 14. This CDR3 has 17 amino acids. The CDR3 coding sequence is TGTGCCAGCAGTGGCCGACTAGCGGAGATACATAGAGAGACCCAGTACTTC. This gives the protein CASSGRLAEIHRETQYF. Looking up the rest from reference TRBV28 and TRBJ2-5 gives the full variable domain: DVKVTQSSRYLVKRTGEKVFLECVQDMDHENMFWYRQDPGLGLRLIYFSYDVKMKEKGDIPEGYSVSREKKERFSLILESASTNQTSMYLCASSGRLAEIHRETQYFGPGTRLLVL.

This clone was seen a few times. Other DNA sequences within the sample encode an identical CDR3. The chain employs TRBV19 and TRBJ2-7, with 11 positions matching TRBD2. In germline, CDR1 is LNHDA, CDR2 SQIVND (reference sequence). J lost 3 bases, V lost 3 bases, and 1 base had no gene match. The CDR3 has 14 residues. The CDR3 nucleotides are TGTGCCAGTAGTATCGGGACTAGCGGCTACGAGCAGTACTTC. Amino acid sequence: CASSIGTSGYEQYF.

J is TRBJ1-3 and V is TRBV9; D is ambiguous. The CDR3 loop spans 16 amino acids. The germline V and J ends were trimmed by 0 bases and 8 bases, with 18 bases remaining between them. The V gene's germline CDR1 is SGDLS and CDR2 YYNGEE. CDR3 amino acids: CASSVGPLPRRDTIYF. The CDR3, as DNA: TGTGCCAGCAGCGTAGGGCCCCTGCCCAGGAGAGACACCATATATTTT.

This clone came up a few times. The rearrangement links TRBV19 to TRBJ1-5, with D maybe TRBD1 (6 bases). With 7 bases removed from V and 0 bases from J, the gap between germline ends came to 10 bases. This CDR3 contains 14 residues. In germline, CDR1 is LNHDA, CDR2 SQIVND (reference sequence). The CDR3 sequence: CASTRGASNQPQHF. The CDR3 bases are TGTGCCAGTACTCGGGGGGCTAGCAATCAGCCCCAGCATTTT.

The chain has TRBV5-1 and TRBJ2-5; TRBD2 aligns across 8 bases. The CDR3 has 15 residues. CDR1 and CDR2 from the germline V gene are SGHRS and YFSETQ. Trimming took 4 bases from V and 5 from J; bases not matched to a gene: 10. The CDR3 sequence: CASSTTGTSLETQYF. The CDR3 region has the DNA TGCGCCAGCAGCACCACCGGGACTAGTTTGGAGACCCAGTACTTC.